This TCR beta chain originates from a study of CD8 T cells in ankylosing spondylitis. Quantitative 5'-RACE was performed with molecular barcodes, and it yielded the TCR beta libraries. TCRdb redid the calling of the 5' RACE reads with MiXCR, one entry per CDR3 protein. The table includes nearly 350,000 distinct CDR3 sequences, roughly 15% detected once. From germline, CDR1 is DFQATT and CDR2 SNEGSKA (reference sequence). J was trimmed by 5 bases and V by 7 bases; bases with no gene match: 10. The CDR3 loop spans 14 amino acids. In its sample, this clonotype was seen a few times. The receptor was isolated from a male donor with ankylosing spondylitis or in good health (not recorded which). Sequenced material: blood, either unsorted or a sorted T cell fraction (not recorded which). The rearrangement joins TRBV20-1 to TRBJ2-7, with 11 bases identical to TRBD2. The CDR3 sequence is CSVIAGGRRHEQYF. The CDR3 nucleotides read TGCAGTGTCATAGCGGGGGGGCGTCGCCACGAGCAGTACTTC.